The 2 T cell receptor beta chains given below trace back to one sample, sequenced in a study of T cell responses to AZD1222 COVID-19 vaccine. Profiling relied on immunoSEQ multiplex PCR, and the TCRdb table lists in-frame clones only, not all of them. The sample contains around 150,000 clones, around 90% of which appear only once. The sample was peripheral blood, taken on day 0 of AZD1222 vaccination. These receptors were obtained from an adult in good health.

The chain carries TRBV7-2 and TRBJ1-2; D unresolved. CDR1 and CDR2 (germline): SGHTA, FQGNSA. This CDR3 has 14 residues. V lost 1 base and J 4 bases, leaving 10 bases between the germline ends. CDR3 in amino acids: CASSLVLRPYGYTF. CDR3 nucleotide sequence: TGTGCCAGCAGCTTAGTTTTACGGCCCTATGGCTACACCTTC.

The chain combines TRBV20-1 with TRBJ2-3, with D possibly called TRBD1 or TRBD2 (6 bases each). There are 16 residues in the CDR3. Trimming took off 3 bases at V and 3 bases at J, with 19 bases between the two ends. Germline assignment: CDR1 DFQATT and CDR2 SNEGSKA (reference sequence). CDR3: CSASPGRGVGTDTQYF. The CDR3 bases are TGCAGTGCTAGTCCCGGTAGGGGGGTTGGAACAGATACGCAGTATTTT.